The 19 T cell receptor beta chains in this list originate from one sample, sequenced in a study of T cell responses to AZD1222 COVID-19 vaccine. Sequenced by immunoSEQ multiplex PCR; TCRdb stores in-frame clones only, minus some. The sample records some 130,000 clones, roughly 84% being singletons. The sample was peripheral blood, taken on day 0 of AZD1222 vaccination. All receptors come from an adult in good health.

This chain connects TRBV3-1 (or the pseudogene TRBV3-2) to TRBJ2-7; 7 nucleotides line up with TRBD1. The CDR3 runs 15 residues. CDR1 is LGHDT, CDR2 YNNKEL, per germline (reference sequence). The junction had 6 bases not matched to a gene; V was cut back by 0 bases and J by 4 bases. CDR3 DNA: TGTGCCAGCAGCCAAGATAACAGGGGCCTGTACGAGCAGTACTTC. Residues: CASSQDNRGLYEQYF.

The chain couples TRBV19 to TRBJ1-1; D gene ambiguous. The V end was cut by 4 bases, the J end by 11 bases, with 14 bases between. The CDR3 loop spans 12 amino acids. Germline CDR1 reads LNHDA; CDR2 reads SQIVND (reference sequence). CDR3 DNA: TGTGCCAGTAGTAACCCAGGAAGGGATGCTTTCTTT. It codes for CASSNPGRDAFF.

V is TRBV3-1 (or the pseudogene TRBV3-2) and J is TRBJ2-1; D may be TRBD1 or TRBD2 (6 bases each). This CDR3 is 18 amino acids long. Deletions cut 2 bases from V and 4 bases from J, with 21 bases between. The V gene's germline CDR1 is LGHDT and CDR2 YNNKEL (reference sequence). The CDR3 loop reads CASSQSRSRGPLYNEQFF. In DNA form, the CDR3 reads TGTGCCAGCAGCCAATCCCGATCTCGGGGGCCCCTGTACAATGAGCAGTTCTTC.

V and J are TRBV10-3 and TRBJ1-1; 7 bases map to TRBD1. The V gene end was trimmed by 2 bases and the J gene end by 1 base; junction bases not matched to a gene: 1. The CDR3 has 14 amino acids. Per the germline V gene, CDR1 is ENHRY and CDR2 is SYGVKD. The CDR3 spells CAISEDRANTEAFF. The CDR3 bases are TGTGCCATCAGTGAGGACAGGGCGAACACTGAAGCTTTCTTT.

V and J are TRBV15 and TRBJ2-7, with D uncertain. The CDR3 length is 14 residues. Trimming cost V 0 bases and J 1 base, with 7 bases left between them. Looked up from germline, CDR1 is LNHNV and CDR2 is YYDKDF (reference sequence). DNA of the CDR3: TGTGCCACCAGCAGAGATCGGAGATCCTACGAGCAGTACTTC. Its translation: CATSRDRRSYEQYF.

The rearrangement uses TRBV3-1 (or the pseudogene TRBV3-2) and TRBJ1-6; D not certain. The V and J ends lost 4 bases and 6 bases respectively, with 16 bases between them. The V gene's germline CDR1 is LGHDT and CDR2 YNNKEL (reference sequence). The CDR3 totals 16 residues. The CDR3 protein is CASSPLGGEPNSPLHF. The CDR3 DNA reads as TGTGCCAGCAGCCCCCTAGGCGGAGAACCTAATTCACCCCTCCACTTT.

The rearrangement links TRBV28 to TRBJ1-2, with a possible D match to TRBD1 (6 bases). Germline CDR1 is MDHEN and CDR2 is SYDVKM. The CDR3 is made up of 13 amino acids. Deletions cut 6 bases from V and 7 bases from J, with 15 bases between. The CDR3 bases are TGTGCCAGCAGCCGTCGCAGGGGCCTTGGCTACACCTTC. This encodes CASSRRRGLGYTF.

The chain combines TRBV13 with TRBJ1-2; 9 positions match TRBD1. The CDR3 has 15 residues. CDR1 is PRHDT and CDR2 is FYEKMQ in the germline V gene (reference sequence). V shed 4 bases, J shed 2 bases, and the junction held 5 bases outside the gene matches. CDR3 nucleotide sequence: TGTGCCAGCAGCTCGCCGGGACAGGGAAACTATGGCTACACCTTC. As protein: CASSSPGQGNYGYTF.

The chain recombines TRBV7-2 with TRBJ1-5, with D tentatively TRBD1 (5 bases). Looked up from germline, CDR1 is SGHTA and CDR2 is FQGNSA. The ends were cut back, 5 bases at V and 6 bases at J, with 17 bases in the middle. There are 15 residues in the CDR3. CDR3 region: CASSLNLAGTQPQHF. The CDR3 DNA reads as TGTGCCAGCAGCCTTAATTTGGCAGGGACTCAGCCCCAGCATTTT.

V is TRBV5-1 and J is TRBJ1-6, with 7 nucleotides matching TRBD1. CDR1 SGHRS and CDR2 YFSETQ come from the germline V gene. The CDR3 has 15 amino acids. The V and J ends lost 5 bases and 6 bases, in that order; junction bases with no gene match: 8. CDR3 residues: CASSLTGHGNSPLHF. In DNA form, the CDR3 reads TGCGCCAGCAGTTTGACAGGGCACGGTAATTCACCCCTCCACTTT.

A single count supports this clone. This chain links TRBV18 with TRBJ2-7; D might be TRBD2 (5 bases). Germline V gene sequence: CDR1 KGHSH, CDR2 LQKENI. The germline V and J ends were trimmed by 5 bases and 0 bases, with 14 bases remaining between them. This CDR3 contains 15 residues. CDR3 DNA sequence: TGTGCCAGCTCAACGAACTTGGGGAGCTCCTACGAGCAGTACTTC. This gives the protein CASSTNLGSSYEQYF.

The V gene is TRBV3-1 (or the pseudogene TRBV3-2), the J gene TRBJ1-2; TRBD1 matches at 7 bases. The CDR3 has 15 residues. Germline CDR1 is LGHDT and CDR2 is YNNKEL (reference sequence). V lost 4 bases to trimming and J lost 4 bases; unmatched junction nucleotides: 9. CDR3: CASSPGTDLIYGYTF. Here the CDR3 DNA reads TGTGCCAGCAGCCCCGGGACAGATCTAATCTATGGCTACACCTTC.

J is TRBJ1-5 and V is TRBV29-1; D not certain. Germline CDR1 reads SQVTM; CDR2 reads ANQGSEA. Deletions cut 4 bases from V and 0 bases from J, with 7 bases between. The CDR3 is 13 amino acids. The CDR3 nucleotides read TGCAGCGTTGGAGGGAGTAGCAATCAGCCCCAGCATTTT. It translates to CSVGGSSNQPQHF.

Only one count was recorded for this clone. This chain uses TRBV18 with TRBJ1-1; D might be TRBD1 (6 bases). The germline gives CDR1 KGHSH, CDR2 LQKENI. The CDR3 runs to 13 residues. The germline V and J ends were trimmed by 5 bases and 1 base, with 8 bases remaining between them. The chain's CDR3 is CASSLQGNTEAFF. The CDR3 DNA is TGTGCCAGCTCATTACAGGGGAACACTGAAGCTTTCTTT.

The CDR3 DNA is TGTGCCAGCAGTTACGGTGGGACAGGGAAATCCGAGCAGTACTTC. Encoded protein: CASSYGGTGKSEQYF. The chain employs TRBV6-5 and TRBJ2-7; 9 nucleotides align to TRBD1. The V gene's germline CDR1 is MNHEY and CDR2 SVGAGI. The CDR3 sequence is 15 residues long. J was trimmed by 6 bases and V by 2 bases; bases with no gene match: 8.

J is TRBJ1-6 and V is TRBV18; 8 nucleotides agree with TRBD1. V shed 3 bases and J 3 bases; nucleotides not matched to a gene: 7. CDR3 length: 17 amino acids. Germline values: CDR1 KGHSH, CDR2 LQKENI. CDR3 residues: CASSPLSGQGYNSPLHF. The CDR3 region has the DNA TGTGCCAGCTCACCTCTCAGCGGACAGGGCTATAATTCACCCCTCCACTTT.

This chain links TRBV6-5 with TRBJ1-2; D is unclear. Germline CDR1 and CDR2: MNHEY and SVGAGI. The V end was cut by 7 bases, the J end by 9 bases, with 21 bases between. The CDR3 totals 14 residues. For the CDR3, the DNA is TGTGCCAGCACTCAGCGCGCCGAACCCTCCAGCTACACCTTC. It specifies CASTQRAEPSSYTF.

The CDR3 DNA reads TGTGCCAGCAGCTTAGTCATAGGGTTGGGGACAAATAGCAATCAGCCCCAGCATTTT. It is translated as CASSLVIGLGTNSNQPQHF. The J gene is TRBJ1-5, the V gene TRBV7-9, with D possibly being TRBD1 (6 bases). V lost 1 base and J 0 bases, leaving 19 bases between the germline ends. There are 19 residues in the CDR3. CDR1 SEHNR and CDR2 FQNEAQ come from the germline V gene (reference sequence). The full variable domain, completed using reference TRBV7-9 and TRBJ1-5, is DTGVSQNPRHKITKRGQNVTFRCDPISEHNRLYWYRQTLGQGPEFLTYFQNEAQLEKSRLLSDRFSAERPKGSFSTLEIQRTEQGDSAMYLCASSLVIGLGTNSNQPQHFGDGTRLSIL.

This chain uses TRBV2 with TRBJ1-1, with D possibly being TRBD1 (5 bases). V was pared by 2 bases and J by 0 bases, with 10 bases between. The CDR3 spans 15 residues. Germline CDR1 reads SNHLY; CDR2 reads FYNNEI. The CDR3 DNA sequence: TGTGCCAGCAGTGAAAGGGGAAGTATGAACACTGAAGCTTTCTTT. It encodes CASSERGSMNTEAFF. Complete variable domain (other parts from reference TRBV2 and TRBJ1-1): EPEVTQTPSHQVTQMGQEVILRCVPISNHLYFYWYRQILGQKVEFLVSFYNNEISEKSEIFDDQFSVERPDGSNFTLKIRSTKLEDSAMYFCASSERGSMNTEAFFGQGTRLTVV.